The rows below give T cell receptor beta chains drawn from one sample of a study of metastatic and nonmetastatic thyroid tumors. TCRdb ran MiXCR on the PCR reads. The sample holds 11,000 to 15,000 clones; around 28% are singletons and the top ten take nearly 20%. Sequencing was carried out using tumor tissue. All receptors come from a female donor with papillary thyroid cancer or a benign thyroid nodule (not recorded which). Some clones in this sample may be carry-over from other donors' samples. CDR3s include the opening cysteine and the closing phenylalanine or tryptophan. The D gene is left open where the match is weak.

>-|TRBJ1-1|TRBV5-1
CASSRQRESEAFF
>TRBD2|TRBJ2-1|TRBV11-2
CASSASGINEQFF
>-|TRBJ2-5|TRBV2
CASSEALQGETQYF
>TRBD2|TRBJ2-1|TRBV19
CASSIDQASGNSYNEQFF
>-|TRBJ2-7|TRBV28
CASSSRYEQYF
>TRBD2|TRBJ2-3|TRBV5-1
CASSLDTSGTLVYF
>TRBD1|TRBJ1-2|TRBV29-1
CSVTTGMDGYTF
>-|TRBJ1-2|TRBV5-4
CASSLEARELYGYTF
>TRBD1|TRBJ1-1|TRBV6-1
CASRTGENTEAFF
>TRBD1|TRBJ2-7|TRBV4-1
CASSQVFGTGWYEQYF